The present T cell receptor (beta chain) was sequenced within a study of CD8 T cells in ankylosing spondylitis. Study-level results: It appeared that ankylosing spondylitis blood was characterized by a TCR beta motif of under ten highly homologous variants. Some motif variants were previously reported in reactive arthritis synovial fluid and blood. Within matched ankylosing spondylitis synovial fluid, disease-linked clones were reportedly significantly enriched.

A few counts support this clonotype. The antigen is not known. One entry per CDR3 protein, called by TCRdb with MiXCR from the 5' RACE reads. Here the sample spans 750,000 to 850,000 distinct CDR3 sequences, approximately 12% being singletons. This CDR3 region has 12 residues. V was shortened by 7 bases and J by 6 bases, with 11 bases between the two germline ends. Germline V gives CDR1 MNHEY, CDR2 SMNVEV (reference sequence). The receptor comes from a male donor with ankylosing spondylitis. The chain has TRBV27 and TRBJ2-3; TRBD1 is a possible D gene (5 bases). Sequencing was performed on blood, either unsorted or a sorted T cell fraction (not recorded which). The CDR3 nucleotides read TGTGCCAGCACTACCCCAGGGGATACGCAGTATTTT. Its protein is CASTTPGDTQYF.